These T cell receptor beta chains were read from a single sample in a study of blood T cell repertoires in COVID-19. Sequencing was performed with immunoSEQ multiplex PCR; in TCRdb, only in-frame clones are kept and a portion is missing. This sample has about 120,000 clones, with around 88% found just once. Specimen: peripheral blood. The receptors were sampled from a man aged 45 to 65 with acute or convalescent COVID-19. Both conserved end residues are part of each CDR3. Fields, in order: clone size, J gene, D gene, V gene, CDR3 protein, CDR3 DNA. D genes are given only for firm matches. Clone sizes are given selectively: once, few, many, or a class where the clone is expanded.

clone size: .; J gene: TRBJ1-1; D gene: .; V gene: TRBV5-1; CDR3 protein: CASRPTGISNRRAFF; CDR3 DNA: TGCGCCAGCAGGCCAACAGGGATCTCCAACCGGCGAGCTTTCTTT
clone size: .; J gene: TRBJ1-5; D gene: .; V gene: TRBV3-1/TRBV3-2; CDR3 protein: CASSEMQGLTPQHF; CDR3 DNA: TGTGCCAGCAGCGAGATGCAGGGGCTCACGCCCCAGCATTTT
clone size: .; J gene: TRBJ1-5; D gene: .; V gene: TRBV5-4; CDR3 protein: CASSLGGQNNQPQHF; CDR3 DNA: TGTGCCAGCAGCTTGGGGGGGCAGAACAATCAGCCCCAGCATTTT
clone size: .; J gene: TRBJ2-7; D gene: .; V gene: TRBV28; CDR3 protein: CASRNGRDEQYF; CDR3 DNA: TGTGCCAGCAGGAACGGCAGGGACGAGCAGTACTTC
clone size: .; J gene: TRBJ1-1; D gene: .; V gene: TRBV19; CDR3 protein: CASTLESGTTNTEAFF; CDR3 DNA: TGTGCCAGTACCCTTGAATCCGGGACAACGAACACTGAAGCTTTCTTT
clone size: .; J gene: TRBJ1-1; D gene: .; V gene: TRBV7-9; CDR3 protein: CASSFYKGIDTEAFF; CDR3 DNA: TGTGCCAGCAGCTTCTATAAGGGGATAGACACTGAAGCTTTCTTT
clone size: .; J gene: TRBJ1-1; D gene: TRBD1; V gene: TRBV5-6; CDR3 protein: CASSFGTGNTEAFF; CDR3 DNA: TGTGCCAGCAGCTTCGGGACAGGGAACACTGAAGCTTTCTTT
clone size: .; J gene: TRBJ2-1; D gene: TRBD1; V gene: TRBV11-2; CDR3 protein: CASGPLGQGYNEQFF; CDR3 DNA: TGTGCCAGCGGGCCGTTGGGACAGGGGTACAATGAGCAGTTCTTC
clone size: .; J gene: TRBJ2-5; D gene: TRBD1; V gene: TRBV3-1/TRBV3-2; CDR3 protein: CASSRRSGTEIQETQYF; CDR3 DNA: TGTGCCAGCAGCCGTCGTTCCGGGACAGAGATCCAAGAGACCCAGTACTTC
clone size: .; J gene: TRBJ1-2; D gene: .; V gene: TRBV10-3; CDR3 protein: CAISPGERNYGYTF; CDR3 DNA: TGTGCCATCAGCCCCGGGGAACGTAACTATGGCTACACCTTC
clone size: .; J gene: TRBJ1-1; D gene: TRBD1; V gene: TRBV28; CDR3 protein: CASSFPGTGGSWSTEAFF; CDR3 DNA: TGTGCCAGCAGTTTTCCCGGGACAGGGGGCAGTTGGAGCACTGAAGCTTTCTTT
clone size: .; J gene: TRBJ1-2; D gene: TRBD1; V gene: TRBV7-9; CDR3 protein: CASSLSEDRFKGYTF; CDR3 DNA: TGTGCCAGCAGCTTAAGTGAGGACAGGTTCAAAGGCTACACCTTC
clone size: .; J gene: TRBJ1-5; D gene: .; V gene: TRBV19; CDR3 protein: CASSIFTGNQPQHF; CDR3 DNA: TGTGCCAGTAGTATATTTACAGGCAATCAGCCCCAGCATTTT
clone size: .; J gene: TRBJ2-3; D gene: .; V gene: TRBV9; CDR3 protein: CASSLDQPGGTDTQYF; CDR3 DNA: TGTGCCAGCAGCCTAGATCAGCCAGGCGGCACAGATACGCAGTATTTT
clone size: once; J gene: TRBJ2-1; D gene: TRBD1; V gene: TRBV6-5; CDR3 protein: CASSRTGGLNEQFF; CDR3 DNA: TGTGCCAGCAGTCGGACAGGGGGCCTAAATGAGCAGTTCTTC
clone size: .; J gene: TRBJ1-5; D gene: TRBD1; V gene: TRBV7-6; CDR3 protein: CASSLALWTGTGNQPQHF; CDR3 DNA: TGTGCCAGCAGCTTAGCTCTATGGACAGGGACTGGCAATCAGCCCCAGCATTTT
clone size: .; J gene: TRBJ1-4; D gene: TRBD1; V gene: TRBV28; CDR3 protein: CASSLYGTGGEKLFF; CDR3 DNA: TGTGCCAGCAGTTTATACGGGACAGGGGGAGAAAAACTGTTTTTT
clone size: few; J gene: TRBJ2-7; D gene: TRBD2; V gene: TRBV11-2; CDR3 protein: CASSSLAGVYEQYF; CDR3 DNA: TGTGCCAGCAGTTCGCTAGCGGGAGTTTACGAGCAGTACTTC